This T cell receptor beta chain was identified during a study of siplizumab effects on memory and regulatory T cells. Study-level findings and limits: The mapping of alloreactive clones to unstimulated subsets covered only a minor fraction of them. Mappable alloreactive CD4+ clones came from Treg cells almost 70% of the time on average with siplizumab, against under 30% in controls. Assignment of a naive or memory phenotype failed for roughly 75-95% of the proliferating CD4+ or CD8+ clones.

Points on this clone: Antigen unknown.

TCR templates, about 97,000 per sample, were assayed. Measured with immunoSEQ multiplex PCR; TCRdb has only the in-frame clones, and not every one. The sample holds 100,000 to 110,000 clones, about 95% seen once. This CDR3 contains 14 residues. Germline CDR1 reads MDHEN; CDR2 reads SYDVKM. Trimming removed 6 bases at V and 6 bases at J, with 17 bases between. The sequencing sample was made of non-Treg CD4+ T cells sorted from blood. V and J are TRBV28 and TRBJ1-2, with D hard to call. This sequence was found in a human donor in good health. In nucleotides, the CDR3 is TGTGCCAGCAGGAATCAAGTAATCCTAGATGGCTACACCTTC. Amino acids: CASRNQVILDGYTF.